This T cell receptor (beta chain) derives from a study of OX40 agonist ivuxolimab in advanced cancers. Overall study results and limits: Averaged across samples, CD8+ T cells carried more expanded clones than CD4+ did.

The CDR3 sequence is 17 residues long. The germline V gene has CDR1 SGDLS and CDR2 YYNGEE. Only in-frame clones appear in the TCRdb table, and some are missing; sequencing was by immunoSEQ multiplex PCR. The table includes tens of thousands of clones, 85% to 90% detected once. Notes on this clone: The target antigen is unknown. At one boundary the junction diverges from the germline segment, which might be a read error.

This sample comprised CD4+ or CD8+ T cells sorted from blood, obtained in a trial of the OX40 agonist ivuxolimab. This clonotype was sampled from an adult with an advanced solid tumor such as melanoma, head and neck, liver or kidney cancer. V gene TRBV9 combines with J gene TRBJ1-3, with a possible D match to TRBD1 (5 bases). The CDR3 sequence: CASSVGSGTHAGNTIYF. DNA of the CDR3: TGTGCCAGCAGCGTAGGGTCCGGGACCCACGCTGGGAACACCATATATTTT.